Below are 20 T cell receptor beta chains sequenced from a single sample in a study of blood T cell repertoires in COVID-19. Profiled with immunoSEQ multiplex PCR; TCRdb holds only in-frame clones, not every one. The sample yields tens of thousands of clones, roughly 70% seen once. Sequenced: peripheral blood. These receptors all stem from a man in his 70s with COVID-19, enrolled during active disease.

This clone was detected only a few times. This chain links TRBV5-4 with TRBJ1-6; TRBD1 is a possible D gene (6 bases). Trimming shortened V by 3 bases and J by 7 bases, and 11 bases separated the two germline ends. Germline assignment: CDR1 SGHNT and CDR2 YYREEE (reference sequence). This CDR3 comprises 14 residues. The CDR3 DNA reads TGTGCCAGCAGCTCCTGGACAGAAAATTCACCCCTCCACTTT. Its translation is CASSSWTENSPLHF.

This clone has only one observation. The chain employs TRBV19 and TRBJ1-2; D not certain. CDR1 and CDR2 from the germline V gene are LNHDA and SQIVND (reference sequence). V was trimmed by 0 bases and J by 2 bases, leaving 13 bases between them. This CDR3 region has 16 residues. The CDR3 protein is CASSIDIGARNYGYTF. CDR3 bases: TGTGCCAGTAGTATAGATATAGGAGCTCGCAACTATGGCTACACCTTC.

V is TRBV10-3 and J is TRBJ2-3; 10 positions match TRBD2. CDR1 is ENHRY, CDR2 SYGVKD, per germline. With 2 bases clipped from V and 0 bases from J, the junction kept 5 bases outside the gene matches. The CDR3 contains 17 residues. DNA of the CDR3: TGTGCCATCAGTGAGCCGGGACTAGCGTCCAGCACAGATACGCAGTATTTT. Its translation is CAISEPGLASSTDTQYF.

This chain links TRBV11-2 with TRBJ2-7, with TRBD2 matching over 9 bases. CDR3 length: 16 residues. Germline trimming cut 2 bases from V and 2 bases from J; bases unmatched to any gene: 7. Per the germline V gene, CDR1 is SGHAT and CDR2 is FQNNGV. The CDR3 bases are TGTGCCAGCAGCTTAACGGGCGGGAGGGGGCCCTACGAGCAGTACTTC. This encodes CASSLTGGRGPYEQYF.

This rearrangement joins TRBV28 to TRBJ1-6; possible D gene TRBD1, 5 bases. Germline CDR1 MDHEN, CDR2 SYDVKM. The length of the CDR3 is 14 residues. Trimming shortened V by 5 bases and J by 9 bases, and 14 bases separated the two germline ends. CDR3 sequence reads: CASSQTGDGSPLHF. The CDR3 DNA reads TGTGCCAGCAGTCAAACGGGGGATGGTTCACCCCTCCACTTT.

J is TRBJ1-2 and V is TRBV29-1, with 8 bases that match TRBD1. Germline lookup yields CDR1 SQVTM and CDR2 ANQGSEA. There are 12 residues in the CDR3. V lost 4 bases to trimming and J lost 10 bases; unmatched junction nucleotides: 8. This CDR3 reads CSVVDRVVDYTF. The CDR3 nucleotides read TGCAGCGTTGTGGACAGGGTAGTTGACTACACCTTC.

The chain has TRBV27 and TRBJ2-1; 10 positions agree with TRBD2. V lost 2 bases, J lost 5 bases, and 18 bases stayed unmatched. Germline assignment: CDR1 MNHEY and CDR2 SMNVEV (reference sequence). The CDR3 consists of 20 residues. CDR3 sequence (DNA): TGTGCCAGCAGTTTAATTGCCCCCGGACTAGCGGTTGCCTTGGACAATGAGCAGTTCTTC. This gives the protein CASSLIAPGLAVALDNEQFF.

V usage is TRBV18 and J usage is TRBJ1-2; 8 bases match TRBD1. The germline CDR1 and CDR2 sequences are KGHSH and LQKENI. This CDR3 is built from 14 residues. Unmatched junction bases numbered 3, after V lost 3 bases and J lost 3 bases. CDR3 in amino acids: CASSPGQGDYGYTF. CDR3 nucleotides: TGTGCCAGCTCACCCGGACAGGGTGACTATGGCTACACCTTC.

The rearrangement uses TRBV4-1 and TRBJ2-7, with D possibly TRBD2 on 6 matching bases. V shed 1 base and J shed 2 bases, with 12 bases lying between them. The CDR3 is 15 residues long. Germline V gene lookup returns CDR1 MGHRA and CDR2 YSYEKL. CDR3 protein: CASSQVEGATYEQYF. The CDR3 DNA sequence: TGCGCCAGCAGCCAAGTGGAGGGAGCAACCTACGAGCAGTACTTC.

Comment on this clone: A much more abundant neighbour one base away suggests this may be a read error. This sample also contains other DNA sequences that code for the same CDR3. This chain uses TRBV14 with TRBJ1-1; no firm D call. The CDR3 consists of 13 residues. The V gene lost 0 bases and the J gene lost 1 base, with 3 bases spanning the gap. CDR1 SGHDN and CDR2 FVKESK come from the germline V gene. The DNA for the CDR3 is TGTGCCAGCAGCCAAGACAGGAACACTGAAGCTTTCTTT. Amino acids: CASSQDRNTEAFF.

V usage is TRBV4-2 and J usage is TRBJ2-7; 9 bases line up with TRBD2. The CDR3 totals 18 residues. J lost 1 base, V lost 0 bases, and 10 bases had no gene match. The germline V gene encodes CDR1 LGHNA and CDR2 YNFKEQ. The CDR3 region is CASSQDAGGVPSSYEQYF. Here the CDR3 DNA reads TGTGCCAGCAGCCAAGATGCGGGAGGGGTCCCGTCTTCCTACGAGCAGTACTTC.

The CDR3 spells CASSGTGKYNEQFF. CDR3 nucleotide sequence: TGTGCCAGCAGCGGCACAGGGAAGTACAATGAGCAGTTCTTC. The rearrangement links TRBV9 to TRBJ2-1; TRBD1 is a possible D gene (6 bases). V gave up 3 bases and J gave up 4 bases, with 11 bases separating them. CDR1 SGDLS and CDR2 YYNGEE come from the germline V gene. There are 14 residues in the CDR3.

V usage is TRBV5-1 and J usage is TRBJ2-2, with D maybe TRBD2 (5 bases). Germline lookup yields CDR1 SGHRS and CDR2 YFSETQ. The CDR3 loop spans 14 amino acids. V lost 2 bases to trimming and J lost 1 base, with 6 bases between them. CDR3 coding DNA: TGCGCCAGCAGCTTCGCGGGGAACACCGGGGAGCTGTTTTTT. Protein: CASSFAGNTGELFF.

The chain joins TRBV9 to TRBJ2-7; TRBD2 agrees at 7 bases. Germline V CDR1 and CDR2: SGDLS, YYNGEE. The CDR3 has 16 amino acids. V dropped 3 bases and J dropped 2; count of bases not matched to a gene: 11. CDR3 in amino acids: CASSAMLTSATYEQYF. DNA for the CDR3: TGTGCCAGCAGCGCTATGCTTACTAGCGCAACCTACGAGCAGTACTTC.

V gene TRBV6-2 or TRBV6-3 combines with J gene TRBJ1-6; no clear D. The CDR3 totals 12 residues. V gave up 6 bases and J gave up 9 bases, with 9 bases separating them. In germline, CDR1 is MNHEY, CDR2 SVGEGT. CDR3 protein: CASSLTPSPLHF. The DNA of the CDR3 is TGTGCCAGCAGCCTTACACCTTCACCCCTCCACTTT.

The chain has TRBV6-5 and TRBJ1-1; weak D call: TRBD1 (5 bases). The V and J ends lost 7 bases and 5 bases respectively, with 14 bases between them. Germline V gene lookup returns CDR1 MNHEY and CDR2 SVGAGI. The CDR3 is 13 amino acids. CDR3 in DNA: TGTGCCAGCATCAGGGATGGTTGGACTGAAGCTTTCTTT. It specifies CASIRDGWTEAFF.

The gene calls are TRBV5-4 and TRBJ1-2; a possible D gene is TRBD1 (5 bases). From germline, CDR1 is SGHNT and CDR2 YYREEE (reference sequence). The CDR3 length is 12 residues. Trimming left V 4 bases short and J 4 bases short, with 8 bases between. CDR3 loop: CASSPDSYGYTF. In DNA, the CDR3 is TGTGCCAGCAGCCCCGACAGCTATGGCTACACCTTC.

The chain is built from TRBV9 and TRBJ2-5, with D tentatively TRBD2 (7 bases). V lost 4 bases, J lost 0 bases, and 13 bases lay in between. The CDR3 extends over 15 amino acids. Germline CDR1 SGDLS, CDR2 YYNGEE. CDR3 DNA: TGTGCCAGCAGCACTGGGGGGGCAGACCAAGAGACCCAGTACTTC. This encodes CASSTGGADQETQYF.

The chain employs TRBV19 and TRBJ1-3, with unresolved D. Germline CDR1 is LNHDA and CDR2 is SQIVND (reference sequence). Between the trimmed V and J ends, which lost 4 bases and 0 bases, there was a span of 16 bases. This CDR3 has 17 residues. The CDR3 DNA follows: TGTGCCAGTAGTAAAACTACCGTTTCAAACTCTGGAAACACCATATATTTT. Its translation is CASSKTTVSNSGNTIYF.

The chain joins TRBV15 to TRBJ1-2, with 8 bases matching TRBD1. The CDR3 covers 13 residues. From germline, CDR1 is LNHNV and CDR2 YYDKDF (reference sequence). Germline trimming cut 0 bases from V and 7 bases from J; bases unmatched to any gene: 1. CDR3: CATSRDRGLGYTF. The CDR3 DNA reads TGTGCCACCAGCAGAGACAGGGGGCTTGGCTACACCTTC.